Each of the 7 T cell receptor beta chains below was sequenced from the same sample in a study of cytomegalovirus exposure and HLA in healthy donors. Primers: 60 Vbeta forward and 13 Jbeta reverse. Sequencing was performed with immunoSEQ multiplex PCR; in TCRdb, only in-frame clones are kept and a portion is missing. The table lists approximately 160,000 clones, roughly four fifths of them singletons, with 4.5% to 5.5% in the top ten. Sequences were obtained from PBMCs. The source of these receptors is a girl aged 5 to 17 in good health and CMV-seropositive.

The J gene is TRBJ2-7, the V gene TRBV6-5; 9 bases line up with TRBD2. The CDR3 spans 15 residues. Per the germline V gene, CDR1 is MNHEY and CDR2 is SVGAGI. Trimming at V came to 7 bases and at J to 5 bases, leaving 12 bases not matched to a gene. For the CDR3, the DNA is TGTGCCAGCAAAAAGCCCGGCGGGGGGGCCCACGAGCAGTACTTC. This sequence encodes CASKKPGGGAHEQYF.

The sample holds a few counts of this clone. This chain uses TRBV7-2 with TRBJ2-5; TRBD1 is a possible D gene (6 bases). Trimming left V 5 bases short and J 5 bases short, with 18 bases between. Germline V gene lookup returns CDR1 SGHTA and CDR2 FQGNSA. This CDR3 is built from 15 residues. The CDR3: CASSHLQGKVETQYF. The CDR3 region has the DNA TGTGCCAGCAGCCACCTCCAGGGGAAGGTTGAGACCCAGTACTTC.

V gene TRBV5-4 combines with J gene TRBJ1-6; 7 nucleotides line up with TRBD1. Trimming at V came to 0 bases and at J to 8 bases, leaving 5 bases not matched to a gene. This CDR3 has 15 residues. Germline CDR1 reads SGHNT; CDR2 reads YYREEE (reference sequence). As DNA, the CDR3 is TGTGCCAGCAGCTTGGCGGGACAGACCTATTCACCCCTCCACTTT. It codes for CASSLAGQTYSPLHF.

This rearrangement joins TRBV5-6 to TRBJ1-1; 10 nucleotides agree with TRBD1. The trim removed 0 bases at V and 4 bases at J, leaving 6 bases unmatched. CDR3 size: 16 residues. The germline V gene has CDR1 SGHDT and CDR2 YYEEEE. The CDR3 protein is CASSLGTGGVGTEAFF. CDR3 DNA: TGTGCCAGCAGCTTGGGGACAGGGGGGGTGGGCACTGAAGCTTTCTTT.

The gene calls are TRBV27 and TRBJ1-3; TRBD1 matches at 7 bases. J was trimmed by 0 bases and V by 4 bases; bases with no gene match: 3. This CDR3 has 15 residues. Germline V gives CDR1 MNHEY, CDR2 SMNVEV (reference sequence). CDR3 region: CASSSGQTSGNTIYF. The CDR3 DNA is TGTGCCAGCAGTTCGGGACAGACCTCTGGAAACACCATATATTTT.

The V gene is TRBV9, the J gene TRBJ1-1, with TRBD1 matching over 9 bases. There are 18 residues in the CDR3. V shed 3 bases, J shed 5 bases, and the junction held 17 bases outside the gene matches. Germline CDR1 is SGDLS and CDR2 is YYNGEE. DNA of the CDR3: TGTGCCAGCAGCGACGGGACAGGGACGTCATACCTAAGAACTGAAGCTTTCTTT. Translation: CASSDGTGTSYLRTEAFF.

This clone appeared once. V gene TRBV27 combines with J gene TRBJ1-2; weak D call: TRBD1 (6 bases). Germline CDR1 MNHEY, CDR2 SMNVEV (reference sequence). This CDR3 region has 14 residues. Trimming stripped 3 bases from V and 3 bases from J, with 11 bases between. CDR3 residues: CASSFGHRDYGYTF. As DNA, the CDR3 is TGTGCCAGCAGTTTTGGGCACAGGGACTATGGCTACACCTTC.